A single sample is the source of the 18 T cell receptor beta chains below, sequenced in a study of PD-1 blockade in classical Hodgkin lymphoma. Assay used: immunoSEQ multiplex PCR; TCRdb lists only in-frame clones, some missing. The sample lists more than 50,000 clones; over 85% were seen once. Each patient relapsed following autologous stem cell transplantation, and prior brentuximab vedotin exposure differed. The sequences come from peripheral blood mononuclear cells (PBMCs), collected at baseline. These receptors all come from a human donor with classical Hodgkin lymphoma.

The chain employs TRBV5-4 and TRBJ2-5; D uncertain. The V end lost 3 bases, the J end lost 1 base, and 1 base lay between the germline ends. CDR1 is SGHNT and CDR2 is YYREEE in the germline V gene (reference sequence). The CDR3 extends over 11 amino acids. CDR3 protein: CASSSQETQYF. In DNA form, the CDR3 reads TGTGCCAGCAGCTCCCAAGAGACCCAGTACTTC.

CDR3 residues: CASTLGQGGEKLFF. For the CDR3, the DNA is TGTGCCAGCACCTTGGGACAGGGTGGCGAAAAACTGTTTTTT. This chain connects TRBV7-9 to TRBJ1-4; 9 bases fit TRBD1. This CDR3 region has 14 residues. The germline V gene has CDR1 SEHNR and CDR2 FQNEAQ (reference sequence). V lost 7 bases to trimming and J lost 8 bases; unmatched junction nucleotides: 8.

The CDR3, as DNA: TGCGCCAGCAGCCAAGCCAATCCGGGTTGGGAGCTGTTTTTT. This gives the protein CASSQANPGWELFF. The chain is built from TRBV4-1 and TRBJ2-2; no reliable D call. Germline CDR1 is MGHRA and CDR2 is YSYEKL. V was clipped by 1 base and J by 9 bases, with 12 bases between them. The CDR3 extends over 14 amino acids.

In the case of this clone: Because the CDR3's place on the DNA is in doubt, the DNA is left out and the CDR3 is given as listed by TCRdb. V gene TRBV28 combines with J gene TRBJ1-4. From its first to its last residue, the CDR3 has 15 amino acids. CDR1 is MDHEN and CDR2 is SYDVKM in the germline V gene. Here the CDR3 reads CASSFWRGTNEKLFF.

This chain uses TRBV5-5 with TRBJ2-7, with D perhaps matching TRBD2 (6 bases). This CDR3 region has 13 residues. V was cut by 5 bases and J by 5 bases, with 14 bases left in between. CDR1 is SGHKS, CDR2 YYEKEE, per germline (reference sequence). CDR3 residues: CASRVPGVHEQYF. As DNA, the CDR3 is TGTGCCAGCAGAGTACCGGGGGTCCACGAGCAGTACTTC. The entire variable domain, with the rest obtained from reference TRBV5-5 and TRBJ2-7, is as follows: DAGVTQSPTHLIKTRGQQVTLRCSPISGHKSVSWYQQVLGQGPQFIFQYYEKEERGRGNFPDRFSARQFPNYSSELNVNALLLGDSALYLCASRVPGVHEQYFGPGTRLTVT.

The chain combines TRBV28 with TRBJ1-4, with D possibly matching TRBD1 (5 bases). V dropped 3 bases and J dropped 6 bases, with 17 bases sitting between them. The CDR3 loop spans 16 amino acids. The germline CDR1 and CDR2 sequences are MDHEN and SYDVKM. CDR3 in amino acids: CASSFGSVGVYEKLFF. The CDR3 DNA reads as TGTGCCAGCAGTTTTGGTTCAGTGGGGGTTTATGAAAAACTGTTTTTT.

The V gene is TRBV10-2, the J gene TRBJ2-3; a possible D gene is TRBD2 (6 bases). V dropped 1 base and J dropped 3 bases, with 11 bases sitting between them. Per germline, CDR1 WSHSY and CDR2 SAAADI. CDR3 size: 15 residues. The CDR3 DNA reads TGCGCCAGCAGTGAGTTGGAGGGGCGGACAGATACGCAGTATTTT. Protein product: CASSELEGRTDTQYF.

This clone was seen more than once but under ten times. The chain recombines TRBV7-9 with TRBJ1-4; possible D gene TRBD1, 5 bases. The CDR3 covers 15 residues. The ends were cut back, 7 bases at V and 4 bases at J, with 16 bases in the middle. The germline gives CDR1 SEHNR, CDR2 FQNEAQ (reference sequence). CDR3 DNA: TGTGCCAGCAACAAACCGGGACTGCATAATGAAAAACTGTTTTTT. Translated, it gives CASNKPGLHNEKLFF.

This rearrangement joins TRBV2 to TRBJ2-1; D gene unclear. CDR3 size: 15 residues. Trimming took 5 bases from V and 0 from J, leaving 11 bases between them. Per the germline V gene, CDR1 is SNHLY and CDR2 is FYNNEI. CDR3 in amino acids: CASSLELSSYNEQFF. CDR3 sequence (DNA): TGTGCCAGCAGTCTAGAGCTCAGCTCCTACAATGAGCAGTTCTTC.

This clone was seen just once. This chain's CDR3 is CASSQELGDRGPETQYF. The CDR3 region has the DNA TGCGCCAGCAGCCAAGAATTAGGGGACAGGGGGCCGGAGACCCAGTACTTC. The genes are TRBV4-1 and TRBJ2-5; TRBD1 agrees at 12 bases. V was pared by 0 bases and J by 5 bases, with 7 bases of the junction left unmatched. Looked up from germline, CDR1 is MGHRA and CDR2 is YSYEKL. The length of the CDR3 is 17 residues.

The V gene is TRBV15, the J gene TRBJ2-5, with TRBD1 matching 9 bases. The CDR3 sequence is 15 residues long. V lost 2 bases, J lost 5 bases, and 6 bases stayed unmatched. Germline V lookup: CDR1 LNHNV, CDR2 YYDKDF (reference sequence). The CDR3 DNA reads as TGTGCCACCAGCAGATGGGACAGGGAGTTGGAGACCCAGTACTTC. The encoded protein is CATSRWDRELETQYF.

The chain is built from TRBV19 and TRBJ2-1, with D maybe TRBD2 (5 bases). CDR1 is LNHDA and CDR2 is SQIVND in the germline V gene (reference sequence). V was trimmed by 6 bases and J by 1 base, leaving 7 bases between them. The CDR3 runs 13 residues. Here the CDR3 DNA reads TGTGCCAGTAGCGGGGATTCCTACAATGAGCAGTTCTTC. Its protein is CASSGDSYNEQFF.

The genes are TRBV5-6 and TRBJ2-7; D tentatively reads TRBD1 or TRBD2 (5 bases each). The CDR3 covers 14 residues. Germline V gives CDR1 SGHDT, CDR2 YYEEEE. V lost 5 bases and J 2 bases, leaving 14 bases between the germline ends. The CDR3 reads CASRSGTEAYEQYF. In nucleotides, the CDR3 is TGTGCCAGCAGGTCCGGGACCGAAGCCTACGAGCAGTACTTC. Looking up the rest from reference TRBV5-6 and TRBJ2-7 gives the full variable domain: DAGVTQSPTHLIKTRGQQVTLRCSPKSGHDTVSWYQQALGQGPQFIFQYYEEEERQRGNFPDRFSGHQFPNYSSELNVNALLLGDSALYLCASRSGTEAYEQYFGPGTRLTVT.

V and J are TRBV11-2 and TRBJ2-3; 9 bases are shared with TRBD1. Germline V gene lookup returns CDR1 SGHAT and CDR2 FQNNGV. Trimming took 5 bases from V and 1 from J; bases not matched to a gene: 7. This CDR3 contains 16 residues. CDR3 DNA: TGTGCCAGCAGCAATCACAGGGGGCGCGGCACAGATACGCAGTATTTT. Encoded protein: CASSNHRGRGTDTQYF. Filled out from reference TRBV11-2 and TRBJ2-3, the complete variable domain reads EAGVAQSPRYKIIEKRQSVAFWCNPISGHATLYWYQQILGQGPKLLIQFQNNGVVDDSQLPKDRFSAERLKGVDSTLKIQPAKLEDSAVYLCASSNHRGRGTDTQYFGPGTRLTVL.

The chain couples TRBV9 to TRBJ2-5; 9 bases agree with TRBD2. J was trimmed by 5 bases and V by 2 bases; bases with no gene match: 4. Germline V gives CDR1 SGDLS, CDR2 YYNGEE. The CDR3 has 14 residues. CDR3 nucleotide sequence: TGTGCCAGCAGCGTCAGTAGCGGGAGCGAGACCCAGTACTTC. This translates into CASSVSSGSETQYF.

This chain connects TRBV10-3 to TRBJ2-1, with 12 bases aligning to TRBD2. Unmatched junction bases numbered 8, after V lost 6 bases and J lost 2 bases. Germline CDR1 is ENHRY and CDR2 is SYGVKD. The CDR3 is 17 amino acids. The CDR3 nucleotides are TGTGCCATCAGCTCCGGGACTAGCGGGTCCGCCTACAATGAGCAGTTCTTC. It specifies CAISSGTSGSAYNEQFF.

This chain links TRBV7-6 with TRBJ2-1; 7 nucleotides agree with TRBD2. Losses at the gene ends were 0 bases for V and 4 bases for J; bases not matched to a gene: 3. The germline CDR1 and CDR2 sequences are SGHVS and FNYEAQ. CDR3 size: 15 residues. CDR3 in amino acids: CASSLAGLGYNEQFF. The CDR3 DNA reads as TGTGCCAGCAGCTTAGCTGGACTAGGGTACAATGAGCAGTTCTTC. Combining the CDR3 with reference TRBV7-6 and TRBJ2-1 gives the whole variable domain GAGVSQSPRYKVTKRGQDVALRCDPISGHVSLYWYRQALGQGPEFLTYFNYEAQQDKSGLPNDRFSAERPEGSISTLTIQRTEQRDSAMYRCASSLAGLGYNEQFFGPGTRLTVL.

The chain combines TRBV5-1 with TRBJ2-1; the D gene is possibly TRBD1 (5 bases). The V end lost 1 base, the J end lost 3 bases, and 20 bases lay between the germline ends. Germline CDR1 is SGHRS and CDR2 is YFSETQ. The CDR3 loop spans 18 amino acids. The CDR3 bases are TGCGCCAGCAGCTTGAACCCAAACAGGCAGAACTACTACAATGAGCAGTTCTTC. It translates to CASSLNPNRQNYYNEQFF.